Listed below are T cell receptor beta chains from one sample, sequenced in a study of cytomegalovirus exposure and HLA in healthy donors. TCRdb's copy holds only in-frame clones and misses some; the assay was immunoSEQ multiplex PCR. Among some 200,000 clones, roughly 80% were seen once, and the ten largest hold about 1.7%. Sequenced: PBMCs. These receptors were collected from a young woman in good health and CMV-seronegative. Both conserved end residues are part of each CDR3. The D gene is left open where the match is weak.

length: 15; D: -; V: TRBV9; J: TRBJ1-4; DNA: TGTGCCAGCAGCGTATCGGACATATACGATGAAAAACTGTTTTTT; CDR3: CASSVSDIYDEKLFF
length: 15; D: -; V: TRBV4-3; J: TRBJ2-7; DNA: TGCGCCAGCAGCCAAGATAGAGGGTTCGCCTACGAGCAGTACTTC; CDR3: CASSQDRGFAYEQYF
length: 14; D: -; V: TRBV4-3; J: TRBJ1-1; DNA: TGCGCCAGCAGCCAAGGGCAGGGTTACACTGAAGCTTTCTTT; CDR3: CASSQGQGYTEAFF
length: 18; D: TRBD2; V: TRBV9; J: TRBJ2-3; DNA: TGTGCCAGCAGCGTAGTGCCCGGACTAGCGGGAGGGTGGGATACGCAGTATTTT; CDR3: CASSVVPGLAGGWDTQYF
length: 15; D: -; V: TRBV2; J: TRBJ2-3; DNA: TGTGCCAGCAGGGAGAGGACTGGTAACACAGATACGCAGTATTTT; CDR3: CASRERTGNTDTQYF
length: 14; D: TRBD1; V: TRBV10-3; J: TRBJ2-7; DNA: TGTGCCATCGGAACCGGACAGGGGGCCTACGAGCAGTACTTC; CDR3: CAIGTGQGAYEQYF
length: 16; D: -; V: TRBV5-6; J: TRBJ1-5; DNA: TGTGCCAGCAGCTTGGGGGCCAGTTATAGCAATCAGCCCCAGCATTTT; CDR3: CASSLGASYSNQPQHF
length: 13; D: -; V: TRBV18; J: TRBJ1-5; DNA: TGTGCCAGCTCACTGACAGAGAATCAGCCCCAGCATTTT; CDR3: CASSLTENQPQHF
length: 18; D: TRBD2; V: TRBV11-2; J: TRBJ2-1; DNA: TGTGCCAGCAGCTGGGTGGGCACAGTCGCAGCGGGGAGGCCGGAGCAGTTCTTC; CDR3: CASSWVGTVAAGRPEQFF
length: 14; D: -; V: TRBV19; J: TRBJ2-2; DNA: TGTGCCAGTAGTGAGGCGCGGATCACCGGGGAGCTGTTTTTT; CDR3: CASSEARITGELFF
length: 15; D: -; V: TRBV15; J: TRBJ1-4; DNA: TGTGCCACCAGCAGACCTGGACAGTCTAATGAAAAACTGTTTTTT; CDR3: CATSRPGQSNEKLFF
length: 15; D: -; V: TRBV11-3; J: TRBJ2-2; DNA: TGTGCCAGCAGCTTAAAACGGGAGTTCACCGGGGAGCTGTTTTTT; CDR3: CASSLKREFTGELFF